Sequencing of this T cell receptor beta chain was carried out in a study of T cells in Graves' hyperthyroidism and ophthalmopathy. The TCR beta CDR3 regions underwent amplification using RNA transcripts as the source. The study used the HTBI primer set for a first-round RT-PCR of the TCR CDR3. TCRdb ran MiXCR on the multiplex PCR reads and lists one entry per CDR3 protein. The repertoire holds about 98,000 distinct CDR3 sequences, with 35% to 50% as singletons. On this clonotype itself: Possible read error: a much larger clone is one base away.

The CDR3 covers 11 residues. Looked up from germline, CDR1 is SEHNR and CDR2 is FQNEAQ (reference sequence). The chain combines TRBV7-9 with TRBJ2-1; D possibly corresponds to TRBD2 (5 bases). Specimen: peripheral blood or thyroid tissue (not recorded which). The receptor was derived from a woman in her twenties or thirties with Graves' hyperthyroidism. The DNA of the CDR3 is TGTGCCAGCAGAGACTACCATGAGCAGTCCTTC. It yields the protein CASRDYHEQSF.